The T cell receptor (beta chain) under discussion was sequenced for a study of cytomegalovirus exposure and HLA in healthy donors. The PCR contained 60 Vbeta and 13 Jbeta primers. Profiled with immunoSEQ multiplex PCR; TCRdb holds only in-frame clones, not every one. In total, the table holds about 40,000 clones. With 8 bases removed from V and 1 base from J, the gap between germline ends came to 18 bases. CDR1 and CDR2 from the germline V gene are KGHSH and LQKENI. The CDR3 extends over 17 amino acids. The V gene is TRBV18, the J gene TRBJ1-6; a weak D match, TRBD1 (6 bases). Material: PBMCs. The sequence was collected from a man aged 25 to 40 in good health and CMV-seronegative. The CDR3 DNA follows: TGTGCCAGCAGACAGGTCGTCTCTAAATCCTATAATTCACCCCTCCACTTT. This encodes CASRQVVSKSYNSPLHF.